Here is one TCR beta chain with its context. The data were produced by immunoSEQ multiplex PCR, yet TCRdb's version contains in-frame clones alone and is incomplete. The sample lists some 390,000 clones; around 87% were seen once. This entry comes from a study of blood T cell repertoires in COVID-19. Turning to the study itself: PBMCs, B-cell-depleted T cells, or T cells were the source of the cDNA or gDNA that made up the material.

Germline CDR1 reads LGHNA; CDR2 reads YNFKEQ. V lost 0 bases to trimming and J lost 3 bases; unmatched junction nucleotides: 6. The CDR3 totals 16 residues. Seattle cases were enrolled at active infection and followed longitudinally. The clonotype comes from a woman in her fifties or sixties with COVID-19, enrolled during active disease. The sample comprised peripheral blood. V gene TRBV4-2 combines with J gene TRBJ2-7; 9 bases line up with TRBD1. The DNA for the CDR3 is TGTGCCAGCAGCCAAGAAACGACAGGGGGGTACTACGAGCAGTACTTC. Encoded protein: CASSQETTGGYYEQYF.